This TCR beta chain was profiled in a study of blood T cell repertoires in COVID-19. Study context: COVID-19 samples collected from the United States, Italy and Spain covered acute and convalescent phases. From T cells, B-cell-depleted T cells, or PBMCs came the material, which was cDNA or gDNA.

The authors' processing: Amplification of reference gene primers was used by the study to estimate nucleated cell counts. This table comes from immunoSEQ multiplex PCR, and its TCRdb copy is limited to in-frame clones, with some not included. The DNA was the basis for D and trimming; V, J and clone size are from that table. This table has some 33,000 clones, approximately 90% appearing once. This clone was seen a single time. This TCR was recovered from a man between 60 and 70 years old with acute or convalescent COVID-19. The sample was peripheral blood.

CDR3 loop: CAWRRATQETQYF. Here the CDR3 DNA reads TGTGCCTGGAGGCGGGCCACCCAAGAGACCCAGTACTTC. This rearrangement joins TRBV30 to TRBJ2-5, with D possibly being TRBD2 (5 bases). The germline V gene encodes CDR1 GTSNPN and CDR2 SVGIG (reference sequence). V shed 3 bases and J shed 1 base, with 9 bases lying between them. The CDR3 totals 13 residues.